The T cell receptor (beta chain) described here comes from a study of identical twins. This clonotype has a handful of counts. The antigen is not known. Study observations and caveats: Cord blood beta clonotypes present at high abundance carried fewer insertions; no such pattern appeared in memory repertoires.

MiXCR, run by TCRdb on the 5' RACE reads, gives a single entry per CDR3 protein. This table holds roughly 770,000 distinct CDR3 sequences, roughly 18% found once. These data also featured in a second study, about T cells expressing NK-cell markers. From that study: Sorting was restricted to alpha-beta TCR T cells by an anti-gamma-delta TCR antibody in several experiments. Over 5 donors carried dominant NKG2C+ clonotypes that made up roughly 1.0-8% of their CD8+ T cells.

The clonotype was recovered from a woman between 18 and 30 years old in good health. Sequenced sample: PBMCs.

CDR3 region: CSAAPAQRANTGELFF. In DNA form, the CDR3 reads TGCAGTGCTGCCCCAGCACAGCGGGCGAACACCGGGGAGCTGTTTTTT. The genes are TRBV20-1 and TRBJ2-2; possible D gene TRBD2, 6 bases. Germline V gives CDR1 DFQATT, CDR2 SNEGSKA (reference sequence). The CDR3 runs to 16 residues. With 5 bases removed from V and 0 bases from J, the gap between germline ends came to 16 bases.